This T cell receptor (beta chain) was found in a study of blood T cell repertoires in COVID-19. Study details: Acute and convalescent COVID-19 samples came from the United States, Italy and Spain. PBMCs, B-cell-depleted T cells, or T cells were the source of the cDNA or gDNA that made up the material.

The germline CDR1 and CDR2 sequences are SGHNT and YENEEA. The CDR3 runs 14 residues. V lost 4 bases, J lost 5 bases, and 7 bases stayed unmatched. In the source study's methods: Amplifying reference gene primers gave estimates of nucleated cell counts. Measured with immunoSEQ multiplex PCR; TCRdb has only the in-frame clones, and not every one. D and trimming come from the DNA, and the V and J calls and clone size come from that table. The top ten clones hold approximately 8% of a sample with about 310,000 clones, around 87% of them seen once. This sequence was found in a woman aged 45-60 years who had recovered from COVID-19. This chain uses TRBV11-3 with TRBJ1-1; 7 bases are shared with TRBD1. Sequences were obtained from peripheral blood. DNA for the CDR3: TGTGCCAGCAGCTCCGAACAGGGGCGGACTGAAGCTTTCTTT. Amino acid sequence: CASSSEQGRTEAFF.